Each of the 26 T cell receptor beta chains below was sequenced from the same sample in a study of T-cell memory formation after mild COVID-19. TCRdb processed the 5' RACE reads anew with MiXCR; each CDR3 protein has one entry. In the table there are 400,000 to 500,000 distinct CDR3 sequences, about a sixth of which are singletons. The source material was PBMCs or a T cell subset sorted from them (not recorded which). The origin of the receptors is a man between 18 and 35 years old who had mild COVID-19 (a few samples of this study predate the infection). Cell type and time point are not known.

The chain uses TRBV11-1 and TRBJ2-7, with 7 positions matching TRBD2. The CDR3 is made up of 12 amino acids. In germline, CDR1 is SGHAT, CDR2 FQDESV (reference sequence). The J segment lost 8 bases and the V segment lost 5 bases, leaving 6 bases of the junction unmatched. Written as DNA, the CDR3 is TGTGCCAGCAGCGGAGGGACTATAAAGCAGTACTTC. It translates to CASSGGTIKQYF.

V is TRBV5-1 and J is TRBJ1-2; D is perhaps TRBD1 (5 bases). The CDR3 has 16 amino acids. Per the germline V gene, CDR1 is SGHRS and CDR2 is YFSETQ. Deletions cut 0 bases from V and 2 bases from J, with 14 bases between. The CDR3 region is CASSLGGRTTNYGYTF. The CDR3 DNA sequence: TGCGCCAGCAGCTTGGGGGGACGGACGACCAACTATGGCTACACCTTC.

This clonotype showed up just a few times. The genes are TRBV9 and TRBJ2-2; D is perhaps TRBD2 (5 bases). With 1 base removed from V and 6 bases from J, the gap between germline ends came to 13 bases. The CDR3 loop spans 15 amino acids. Germline CDR1 is SGDLS and CDR2 is YYNGEE. The CDR3 loop is CASSVHSEVAGELFF. The CDR3, as DNA: TGTGCCAGCAGCGTACATAGCGAGGTGGCCGGGGAGCTGTTTTTT.

V and J are TRBV6-2 or TRBV6-3 and TRBJ2-5, with 7 bases fitting TRBD1. The CDR3 is made up of 16 amino acids. V shed 6 bases, J shed 2 bases, and the junction held 12 bases outside the gene matches. Germline CDR1 reads MNHEY; CDR2 reads SVGEGT. The chain's CDR3 is CASSLKLGTAQETQYF. CDR3 nucleotides: TGTGCCAGCAGCTTGAAACTCGGGACAGCTCAAGAGACCCAGTACTTC.

This clonotype was observed a handful of times. The V call is TRBV9, the J call TRBJ1-4; D possibly corresponds to TRBD1 (5 bases). The CDR3 totals 15 residues. Per germline, CDR1 SGDLS and CDR2 YYNGEE. Between the trimmed V and J ends, which lost 0 bases and 7 bases, there was a span of 13 bases. The CDR3 bases are TGTGCCAGCAGCGTAGGTGGGGGATTTAGTGAAAAACTGTTTTTT. Residues: CASSVGGGFSEKLFF.

To note about this clonotype: A much larger clone differs by one base, so this may be a read error. The chain uses TRBV6-6 and TRBJ2-5; either TRBD1 or TRBD2 may supply D (5 bases each). CDR1 and CDR2 from the germline V gene are MNHNY and SVGAGI (reference sequence). The CDR3 runs to 13 residues. The CDR3, as DNA: TGTGCCAGCAGTAAAAGCCACGAAGGGACCAAGTACTTC. Translation gives CASSKSHEGTKYF.

The V call is TRBV7-3, the J call TRBJ2-4, with D possibly being TRBD1 (6 bases). CDR1 and CDR2 from the germline V gene are SGHTA and FQGTGA. With 6 bases removed from V and 0 bases from J, the gap between germline ends came to 21 bases. The CDR3 sequence is 18 residues long. DNA of the CDR3: TGTGCCAGCAGGGCCGGGACACTTAACCCATTAGCCAAAAACATTCAGTACTTC. Its protein product is CASRAGTLNPLAKNIQYF. Supplemented by reference TRBV7-3 and TRBJ2-4, the full variable domain reads GAGVSQTPSNKVTEKGKYVELRCDPISGHTALYWYRQSLGQGPEFLIYFQGTGAADDSGLPNDRFFAVRPEGSVSTLKIQRTERGDSAVYLCASRAGTLNPLAKNIQYFGAGTRLSVL.

At least ten counts were recorded for this clonotype. This chain uses TRBV12-3 or TRBV12-4 with TRBJ1-1; no clear D gene. This CDR3 is built from 14 residues. The V and J ends lost 11 bases and 4 bases respectively, with 20 bases between them. CDR3: CAASAGRQITEAFF. CDR3 DNA: TGTGCCGCCAGCGCCGGGAGGCAGATCACTGAAGCTTTCTTT.

This sequence joins TRBV4-1 and TRBJ1-4; D is unclear. Looked up from germline, CDR1 is MGHRA and CDR2 is YSYEKL. The CDR3 totals 13 residues. The V and J ends lost 3 bases and 8 bases respectively, with 10 bases between them. This CDR3 reads CASSQVLGEKLFF. CDR3 nucleotide sequence: TGCGCCAGCAGCCAGGTGTTAGGCGAAAAACTGTTTTTT.

The genes are TRBV10-2 and TRBJ2-7; D may be TRBD1 or TRBD2 (6 bases each). The CDR3 spans 15 residues. Germline V gene lookup returns CDR1 WSHSY and CDR2 SAAADI. Trimming left V 9 bases short and J 5 bases short, with 23 bases between. This chain's CDR3 is CASLNPQAGGNEQYF. CDR3 in DNA: TGCGCCAGTTTAAATCCACAGGCCGGGGGCAACGAGCAGTACTTC.

The chain carries TRBV7-2 and TRBJ2-1; TRBD2 matches 12 bases. With V trimmed by 4 bases and J by 10 bases, 5 bases remained unmatched. The germline gives CDR1 SGHTA, CDR2 FQGNSA. The CDR3 runs 14 residues. The CDR3 nucleotides read TGTGCCAGCAGCTCCCTAGCGGGGGGGCGGGAGCAGTTCTTC. Translation: CASSSLAGGREQFF. The entire variable domain, with the rest obtained from reference TRBV7-2 and TRBJ2-1, is as follows: GAGVSQSPSNKVTEKGKDVELRCDPISGHTALYWYRQSLGQGLEFLIYFQGNSAPDKSGLPSDRFSAERTGGSVSTLTIQRTQQEDSAVYLCASSSLAGGREQFFGPGTRLTVL.

The chain employs TRBV12-5 and TRBJ2-3; TRBD2 matches 9 bases. Losses at the gene ends were 2 bases for V and 7 bases for J; bases not matched to a gene: 7. This CDR3 contains 15 residues. Germline V gives CDR1 LGHNT, CDR2 FRNRAP. As DNA, the CDR3 is TGTGCTAGTGGTTTGTCGAGCGGGGGGCGTCATACGCAGTATTTT. It is translated as CASGLSSGGRHTQYF.

This clonotype was picked up a small number of times. The chain combines TRBV5-1 with TRBJ2-3, with 8 nucleotides matching TRBD1. Germline V gene lookup returns CDR1 SGHRS and CDR2 YFSETQ. Losses at the gene ends were 8 bases for V and 3 bases for J; bases not matched to a gene: 5. There are 13 residues in the CDR3. The CDR3 nucleotides are TGCGCCAGTAGGACAGGGACTACAGATACGCAGTATTTT. It translates to CASRTGTTDTQYF. Variable domain in full (rest from reference TRBV5-1 and TRBJ2-3): KAGVTQTPRYLIKTRGQQVTLSCSPISGHRSVSWYQQTPGQGLQFLFEYFSETQRNKGNFPGRFSGRQFSNSRSEMNVSTLELGDSALYLCASRTGTTDTQYFGPGTRLTVL.

This clonotype was seen more than once but under ten times. The V gene is TRBV20-1, the J gene TRBJ1-4, with 7 bases matching TRBD1. This CDR3 spans 12 amino acids. Trimming cost V 8 bases and J 3 bases; bases outside gene matches: 3. Germline V lookup: CDR1 DFQATT, CDR2 SNEGSKA (reference sequence). The CDR3 bases are TGCAGTCCCAGGGGGGCTAATGAAAAACTGTTTTTT. Translated: CSPRGANEKLFF.

This clonotype was counted at least ten times. This chain connects TRBV7-9 to TRBJ2-3, with no clear D. V lost 4 bases, J lost 2 bases, and 4 bases lay in between. The CDR3 covers 12 residues. The germline V gene encodes CDR1 SEHNR and CDR2 FQNEAQ (reference sequence). The CDR3 loop is CASSSHTDTQYF. The CDR3 bases are TGTGCCAGCAGCTCGCACACAGATACGCAGTATTTT.

This clonotype showed up just a few times. This chain joins TRBV6-1 and TRBJ1-6, with 8 bases aligning to TRBD1. This CDR3 is built from 12 residues. With V trimmed by 3 bases and J by 16 bases, 5 bases remained unmatched. Germline V gene data show CDR1 as MNHNS and CDR2 as SASEGT. The CDR3 protein is CASSEDRVKLHF. The CDR3 bases are TGTGCCAGCAGTGAGGACAGGGTCAAGCTCCACTTT.

The chain uses TRBV5-1 and TRBJ2-1, with D uncertain. V was pared by 2 bases and J by 2 bases, with 8 bases between. CDR3 length equals 14 residues. The germline CDR1 and CDR2 sequences are SGHRS and YFSETQ. CDR3 nucleotide sequence: TGCGCCAGCAGCTTCTCAAGGGCCTACAATGAGCAGTTCTTC. Amino acid sequence: CASSFSRAYNEQFF.

This clonotype came up a few times. The chain uses TRBV12-3 or TRBV12-4 and TRBJ1-2, with a possible D match to TRBD1 (5 bases). V was trimmed by 3 bases and J by 3 bases, leaving 8 bases between them. The CDR3 is 13 residues long. The CDR3 nucleotides are TGTGCCAGCAGTTTCGGCAGGGACTATGGCTACACCTTC. Protein: CASSFGRDYGYTF.

This clonotype has a handful of counts. The J gene is TRBJ1-2, the V gene TRBV18, with TRBD1 identical over 9 bases. The germline CDR1 and CDR2 sequences are KGHSH and LQKENI. The CDR3 loop spans 16 amino acids. Losses at the gene ends were 2 bases for V and 6 bases for J; bases not matched to a gene: 10. The CDR3 is CASSPTPSDRGNGYTF. The CDR3 DNA reads TGTGCCAGCTCACCAACCCCGTCGGACAGGGGAAATGGCTACACCTTC.

The genes are TRBV4-3 and TRBJ2-5; the D gene is possibly TRBD2 (5 bases). V lost 1 base, J lost 5 bases, and 14 bases lay in between. Per the germline V gene, CDR1 is LGHNA and CDR2 is YSLEER. The CDR3 totals 15 residues. CDR3 sequence: CASSQGRSATETQYF. The CDR3 DNA reads as TGCGCCAGCAGCCAAGGGAGGTCTGCGACGGAGACCCAGTACTTC.

This clonotype appeared a few times. V is TRBV7-2 and J is TRBJ1-1, with 7 bases aligning to TRBD1. V was clipped by 5 bases and J by 5 bases; unmatched bases: 8. Germline V CDR1 and CDR2: SGHTA, FQGNSA. The CDR3 loop spans 14 amino acids. This chain's CDR3 is CASSEKTGRTEAFF. The CDR3 nucleotides are TGTGCCAGCAGCGAAAAGACAGGGAGGACTGAAGCTTTCTTT.

The rearrangement links TRBV11-2 to TRBJ2-7; D not certain. Germline CDR1 and CDR2: SGHAT and FQNNGV. V lost 0 bases to trimming and J lost 6 bases, with 12 bases between them. CDR3 length equals 14 residues. For the CDR3, the DNA is TGTGCCAGCAGCTTAGATGTAGGTGTCACCGAGCAGTACTTC. Amino acid sequence: CASSLDVGVTEQYF.

This clonotype was recorded a few times. V gene TRBV24-1 combines with J gene TRBJ2-5; 9 positions agree with TRBD2. The CDR3 runs 16 residues. Trimming removed 4 bases from V and 5 bases from J; junction bases left unmatched: 10. From germline, CDR1 is KGHDR and CDR2 SFDVKD. This CDR3 reads CATSERAGGSEETQYF. The DNA for the CDR3 is TGTGCCACCAGTGAACGAGCGGGGGGCAGTGAGGAGACCCAGTACTTC.

The gene calls are TRBV27 and TRBJ2-7; 7 nucleotides align to TRBD2. With 8 bases clipped from V and 2 bases from J, the junction kept 3 bases outside the gene matches. The CDR3 is 12 amino acids. CDR1 is MNHEY and CDR2 is SMNVEV in the germline V gene (reference sequence). CDR3 DNA sequence: TGTGCCAGCGGCCGGGGGGCCTACGAGCAGTACGTC. This codes for CASGRGAYEQYV.

The V and J genes are TRBV27 and TRBJ1-1; maybe TRBD1 (5 bases). V was cut by 0 bases and J by 2 bases, with 10 bases left in between. Germline V CDR1 and CDR2: MNHEY, SMNVEV (reference sequence). The CDR3 runs to 15 residues. The CDR3 sequence is CASSLSQGLNTEAFF. The CDR3 nucleotides are TGTGCCAGCAGTTTATCGCAGGGCCTAAACACTGAAGCTTTCTTT.

The V gene is TRBV28, the J gene TRBJ2-7; 7 bases match TRBD1. The CDR3 contains 13 residues. Losses at the gene ends were 2 bases for V and 7 bases for J; bases not matched to a gene: 5. In germline, CDR1 is MDHEN, CDR2 SYDVKM. DNA of the CDR3: TGTGCCAGCAGTTTACCTCAGGGGGAGGAGCAGTACGTC. It encodes CASSLPQGEEQYV.